Below, 17 T cell receptor beta chains from the same sample are listed, as sequenced in a study of OX40 agonist ivuxolimab in advanced cancers. Profiled with immunoSEQ multiplex PCR; TCRdb holds only in-frame clones, not every one. The data contain approximately 80,000 clones, about 89% of them singletons. The sequencing here drew on CD4+ or CD8+ T cells sorted from blood, taken in a trial of the OX40 agonist ivuxolimab. The receptor source for this set is an adult with an advanced solid tumor such as melanoma, head and neck, liver or kidney cancer.

The chain combines TRBV6-5 with TRBJ1-4, with 8 bases lining up with TRBD1. The length of the CDR3 is 14 residues. With 5 bases clipped from V and 7 bases from J, the junction kept 6 bases outside the gene matches. The V gene's germline CDR1 is MNHEY and CDR2 SVGAGI. CDR3 coding DNA: TGTGCCAGCAGTCCAGGGGGCACGGGTGAAAAACTGTTTTTT. This translates into CASSPGGTGEKLFF.

The chain uses TRBV2 and TRBJ2-7; TRBD1 matches at 12 bases. The germline V gene encodes CDR1 SNHLY and CDR2 FYNNEI. Trimming at V came to 5 bases and at J to 4 bases, leaving 3 bases not matched to a gene. CDR3 size: 14 residues. CDR3 region: CASSLGQGAYEQYF. CDR3 nucleotide sequence: TGTGCCAGCAGTTTGGGACAGGGGGCATACGAGCAGTACTTC.

The V call is TRBV6-6, the J call TRBJ1-5; 7 nucleotides line up with TRBD1. CDR3 size: 15 residues. Per germline, CDR1 MNHNY and CDR2 SVGAGI (reference sequence). Trimming cost V 6 bases and J 4 bases; bases outside gene matches: 9. The CDR3 region is CASSSSGTANQPQHF. The CDR3 DNA follows: TGTGCCAGCAGCTCGTCCGGGACAGCGAATCAGCCCCAGCATTTT.

This chain uses TRBV27 with TRBJ2-1; 7 positions agree with TRBD2. Per the germline V gene, CDR1 is MNHEY and CDR2 is SMNVEV (reference sequence). The trim removed 2 bases at V and 5 bases at J, leaving 9 bases unmatched. The CDR3 extends over 16 amino acids. CDR3 protein: CASSLTGGVVDNEQFF. The CDR3 DNA reads as TGTGCCAGCAGTTTAACGGGGGGAGTCGTTGACAATGAGCAGTTCTTC.

The chain carries TRBV28 and TRBJ1-6; no clear D. Looked up from germline, CDR1 is MDHEN and CDR2 is SYDVKM. The CDR3 loop spans 13 amino acids. V gave up 5 bases and J gave up 3 bases, with 5 bases separating them. CDR3 nucleotides: TGTGCCAGCAGTCCATACTATAATTCACCCCTCCACTTT. Translation: CASSPYYNSPLHF.

The chain is built from TRBV28 and TRBJ1-6, with D possibly TRBD1 on 6 matching bases. Trimming removed 10 bases from V and 13 bases from J, with 29 bases in between. CDR1 and CDR2 from the germline V gene are MDHEN and SYDVKM. The length of the CDR3 is 16 residues. CDR3 in DNA: TGTGCCACCCTTTCCCTAACGAACAGGGACCTGGTTCCCCTCCACTTT. Residues: CATLSLTNRDLVPLHF. Together with reference TRBV28 and TRBJ1-6, the CDR3 gives the full variable domain: DVKVTQSSRYLVKRTGEKVFLECVQDMDHENMFWYRQDPGLGLRLIYFSYDVKMKEKGDIPEGYSVSREKKERFSLILESASTNQTSMYLCATLSLTNRDLVPLHFGNGTRLTVT.

The rearrangement links TRBV28 to TRBJ2-7; D is unresolved. The germline V and J ends were trimmed by 8 bases and 1 base, with 9 bases remaining between them. This CDR3 is built from 12 residues. The germline gives CDR1 MDHEN, CDR2 SYDVKM. The CDR3 nucleotides read TGTGCCAGCTCCCTCGATTCCTACGAGCAGTACTTC. It encodes CASSLDSYEQYF. The variable domain in full, with the rest retrieved from reference TRBV28 and TRBJ2-7, is DVKVTQSSRYLVKRTGEKVFLECVQDMDHENMFWYRQDPGLGLRLIYFSYDVKMKEKGDIPEGYSVSREKKERFSLILESASTNQTSMYLCASSLDSYEQYFGPGTRLTVT.

J is TRBJ2-1 and V is TRBV15; the D gene is possibly TRBD2 (6 bases). Germline CDR1 LNHNV, CDR2 YYDKDF (reference sequence). V dropped 0 bases and J dropped 7 bases, with 13 bases sitting between them. This CDR3 has 15 amino acids. The CDR3 loop is CATSRDYGGDNEQFF. CDR3 DNA sequence: TGTGCCACCAGCAGAGATTACGGGGGAGATAATGAGCAGTTCTTC. Combining the CDR3 with reference TRBV15 and TRBJ2-1 gives the whole variable domain DAMVIQNPRYQVTQFGKPVTLSCSQTLNHNVMYWYQQKSSQAPKLLFHYYDKDFNNEADTPDNFQSRRPNTSFCFLDIRSPGLGDTAMYLCATSRDYGGDNEQFFGPGTRLTVL.

The V and J genes are TRBV7-8 and TRBJ2-3; TRBD2 agrees at 8 bases. Per germline, CDR1 SGHVS and CDR2 FQNEAQ. Trimming cost V 2 bases and J 2 bases; bases outside gene matches: 9. The CDR3 has 17 amino acids. DNA for the CDR3: TGTGCCAGCAGCTTAAAATGGGCGGGGGGACTCACAGATACGCAGTATTTT. This encodes CASSLKWAGGLTDTQYF.

The chain links TRBV4-1 to TRBJ2-1; D might be TRBD2 (6 bases). Looked up from germline, CDR1 is MGHRA and CDR2 is YSYEKL. The CDR3 loop spans 17 amino acids. The V gene lost 1 base and the J gene lost 0 bases, with 13 bases spanning the gap. CDR3 bases: TGCGCCAGCAGCCAAGTTGGTGGTAGCGGCTCCTACAATGAGCAGTTCTTC. Its translation: CASSQVGGSGSYNEQFF.

This sequence joins TRBV4-3 and TRBJ2-3, with 9 positions matching TRBD2. This CDR3 region has 15 residues. Trimming took 6 bases from V and 0 from J; bases not matched to a gene: 4. Germline V lookup: CDR1 LGHNA, CDR2 YSLEER. CDR3 amino acids: CASRRLAASTDTQYF. CDR3 DNA sequence: TGCGCCAGCAGGAGACTAGCGGCCAGCACAGATACGCAGTATTTT.

CDR3 coding DNA: TGTGCCAGCAGCAAGACTAGCGGGGGCACAGATACGCAGTATTTT. Translated, it gives CASSKTSGGTDTQYF. The V gene is TRBV28, the J gene TRBJ2-3; 11 bases are shared with TRBD2. Germline V gene sequence: CDR1 MDHEN, CDR2 SYDVKM. After removal of 6 bases from V and 1 base from J, the junction contained 3 bases not matched to a gene. This CDR3 spans 15 amino acids. The whole variable domain, filled in from reference TRBV28 and TRBJ2-3, reads DVKVTQSSRYLVKRTGEKVFLECVQDMDHENMFWYRQDPGLGLRLIYFSYDVKMKEKGDIPEGYSVSREKKERFSLILESASTNQTSMYLCASSKTSGGTDTQYFGPGTRLTVL.

V usage is TRBV7-3 and J usage is TRBJ2-3, with 9 bases aligning to TRBD2. CDR3 length: 16 residues. Germline V gene data show CDR1 as SGHTA and CDR2 as FQGTGA. Trimming took 6 bases from V and 1 from J; bases not matched to a gene: 8. In DNA, the CDR3 is TGTGCCAGCAGTTCCGGGACTAGCTCTGGCACAGATACGCAGTATTTT. This sequence encodes CASSSGTSSGTDTQYF.

The chain links TRBV30 to TRBJ2-3; D might be TRBD1 (6 bases). V was cut by 2 bases and J by 2 bases, with 11 bases left in between. Germline CDR1 and CDR2: GTSNPN and SVGIG (reference sequence). The CDR3 sequence is 14 residues long. CDR3 residues: CAWSWDTNTDTQYF. The CDR3, as DNA: TGTGCCTGGAGTTGGGACACCAACACAGATACGCAGTATTTT.

The genes are TRBV4-1 and TRBJ2-2; tentatively, D is TRBD2 (5 bases). CDR1 and CDR2 from the germline V gene are MGHRA and YSYEKL. The germline V and J ends were trimmed by 2 bases and 6 bases, with 13 bases remaining between them. The CDR3 runs to 15 residues. The CDR3 coding sequence is TGCGCCAGCAGCCAAAGGGAGAGGAAAGCCGGGGAGCTGTTTTTT. This sequence encodes CASSQRERKAGELFF.

This chain links TRBV30 with TRBJ2-7, with a tentative D call TRBD1 (6 bases). CDR1 and CDR2 from the germline V gene are GTSNPN and SVGIG (reference sequence). Trimming took 4 bases from V and 6 from J, leaving 16 bases between them. The CDR3 runs to 13 residues. The CDR3 coding sequence is TGTGCCTGGACCCTTAGTGTAGGGGGCGAGCAGTACGTC. This gives the protein CAWTLSVGGEQYV.

The J gene is TRBJ1-5, the V gene TRBV19; TRBD1 matches 9 bases. V gave up 5 bases and J gave up 4 bases; unmatched junction bases: 3. The CDR3 is 14 amino acids. In germline, CDR1 is LNHDA, CDR2 SQIVND (reference sequence). The CDR3 sequence is CASSSGTGNQPQHF. In DNA form, the CDR3 reads TGTGCCAGTAGTTCCGGGACAGGGAATCAGCCCCAGCATTTT.